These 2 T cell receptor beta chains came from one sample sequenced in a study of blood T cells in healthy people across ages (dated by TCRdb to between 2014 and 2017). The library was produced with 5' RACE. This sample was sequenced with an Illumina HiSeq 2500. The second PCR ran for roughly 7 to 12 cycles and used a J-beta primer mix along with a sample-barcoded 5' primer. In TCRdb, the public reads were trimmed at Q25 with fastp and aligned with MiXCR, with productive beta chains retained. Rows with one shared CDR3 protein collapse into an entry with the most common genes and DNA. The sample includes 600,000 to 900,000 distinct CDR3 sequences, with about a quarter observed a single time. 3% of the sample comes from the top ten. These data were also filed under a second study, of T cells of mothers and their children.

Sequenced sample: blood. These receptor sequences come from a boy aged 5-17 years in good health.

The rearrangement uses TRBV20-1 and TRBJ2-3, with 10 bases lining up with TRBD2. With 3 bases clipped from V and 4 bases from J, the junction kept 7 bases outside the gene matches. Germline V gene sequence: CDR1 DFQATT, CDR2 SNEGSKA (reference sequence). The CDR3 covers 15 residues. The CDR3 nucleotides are TGCAGTGCTAGGAGGCCAGCGGGGGGGCCAGATACGCAGTATTTT. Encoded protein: CSARRPAGGPDTQYF.

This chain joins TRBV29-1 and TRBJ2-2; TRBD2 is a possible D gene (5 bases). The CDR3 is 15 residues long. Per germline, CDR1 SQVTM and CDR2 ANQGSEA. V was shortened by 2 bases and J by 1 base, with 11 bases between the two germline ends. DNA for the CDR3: TGCAGCGTTGAAAGCGGTGAGATGAACACCGGGGAGCTGTTTTTT. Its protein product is CSVESGEMNTGELFF.